The source of this TCR beta chain is a study of blood T cell repertoires in COVID-19 (TCRdb year 2020). About the full investigation: Samples from collaborators originated in the United States, Italy and Spain and spanned both the acute and convalescent phases of COVID-19. The prospective study material was composed of cDNA or gDNA derived from T cells, B-cell-depleted T cells, or PBMCs. The dataset comprised deeply sampled blood TCRbeta repertoires from subjects exposed to, actively infected with, or recovered from COVID-19. The repertoires were released in a freely available public database meant as a resource for research on the immune response to SARS-CoV-2. Samples came from the ongoing ImmuneRACE study (first 160 participants) plus 1,254 subjects from 6 global collaborators. The sample metadata nearly always contained a de-identified subject ID, COVID-19 status, age in years and sex. HLA class I and class II types, where available, came from metadata supplied by the sample provider rather than from assay-based typing.

TCRbeta CDR3 regions were amplified from genomic DNA by means of the immunoSEQ Assay, a bias-controlled multiplex PCR. In the source study's methods: Within the assay, amplification of reference gene primers was used to estimate how many nucleated cells each sample contained. To quantify the absolute abundance of each unique TCRbeta CDR3 rearrangement, sequence reads were collapsed and filtered. Productive Simpson clonality was computed per sample as the square root of Simpson's diversity index over productive rearrangements. TCRdb retrieved this table from immuneACCESS and kept in-frame rearrangements only. Not all clones are present; in checked studies, unresolved V genes account for under half, and no reason is known for the remainder. Clone size and V and J calls were adopted from that table, with D and trimming inferred from the DNA. This sample holds 180,000 or so clones; 80% to 90% were observed only once. About 4.9% of the sample is in the top ten clones.

General study outcomes and caveats: The quantity of clinical and demographic metadata differed by source and by participant and was supplied without curation.

CDR1 and CDR2, per the germline V gene (reference sequence), are LNHDA and SQIVND. V loses 5 bases of germline sequence and J loses 6 bases, and the interval between the two ends is 14 bases. The CDR3 covers 15 residues, taking in both the cysteine and the phenylalanine. The sequence is cut down to CDR3 DNA, 45 bases in frame from base 1. The table lists this clone with a few counts. Its antigen remains undetermined. Base qualities are not at hand, and no much larger clone is one base apart. Collaborating institutions collected whole blood in K2EDTA tubes following their own protocols. For TCRbeta analysis, collaborators shipped samples as frozen whole blood, isolated PBMCs, or DNA extracted from either of those sample types.

The chain couples TRBV19 to TRBJ1-6; the D segment could be TRBD1, given 5 matching bases. The origin of this receptor is a woman of 80 years or more with acute or convalescent COVID-19. Sequenced: peripheral blood. Here the CDR3 is given as CASSSRQLGNSPLHF. The nucleotide sequence reads as follows: TGTGCCAGTAGTTCCCGACAGCTTGGTAATTCACCCCTCCACTTT.